This is a list of T cell receptor beta chains from one sample in a study of blood T cell repertoires in COVID-19. Produced via immunoSEQ multiplex PCR; TCRdb's table is partial and in-frame only. The table includes 25,000 to 30,000 clones, roughly 93% detected once. Sequencing was done on a sample of peripheral blood. The receptors shown here come from a woman between 65 and 79 years old with COVID-19, enrolled during active disease. The CDR3 runs from the conserved cysteine through the conserved F or W. A D gene is named only where the DNA matches it firmly. Clone size is stated in some rows and not others, as once, few, many or a class when expanded.

size: once
V: TRBV6-5
D: .
J: TRBJ2-3
CDR3: CASTQGWGDTQYF
DNA: TGTGCCAGCACCCAGGGGTGGGGGGATACGCAGTATTTT

size: .
V: TRBV6-5
D: .
J: TRBJ1-3
CDR3: CASRSRRSSGNTIYF
DNA: TGTGCCAGCAGGTCCCGGAGGTCCTCTGGAAACACCATATATTTT

size: once
V: TRBV7-3
D: TRBD2
J: TRBJ2-3
CDR3: CASSHTSGSADTQYF
DNA: TGTGCCAGCAGCCACACTAGCGGGAGTGCAGATACGCAGTATTTT

size: .
V: TRBV9
D: TRBD1
J: TRBJ1-3
CDR3: CASSVGGQGYSGNTIYF
DNA: TGTGCCAGCAGCGTAGGTGGACAGGGGTATTCTGGAAACACCATATATTTT

size: .
V: TRBV19
D: .
J: TRBJ1-2
CDR3: CASSIESRRYGYTF
DNA: TGTGCCAGTAGTATCGAAAGCCGCCGCTATGGCTACACCTTC

size: .
V: TRBV28
D: TRBD2
J: TRBJ2-3
CDR3: CASSPGLAGGPDTQYF
DNA: TGTGCCAGCAGTCCCGGACTAGCGGGAGGGCCGGATACGCAGTATTTT

size: .
V: TRBV7-9
D: TRBD1
J: TRBJ1-1
CDR3: CASSHTWTGDVNTEAFF
DNA: TGTGCCAGCAGCCATACCTGGACAGGGGATGTGAACACTGAAGCTTTCTTT

size: once
V: TRBV14
D: .
J: TRBJ2-1
CDR3: CASSQGLGVGNEQFF
DNA: TGTGCCAGCAGCCAAGGACTAGGGGTGGGAAATGAGCAGTTCTTC

size: .
V: TRBV7-9
D: .
J: TRBJ2-5
CDR3: CASSLSGETQYF
DNA: TGTGCCAGCAGCTTATCGGGAGAGACCCAGTACTTC

size: .
V: TRBV5-1
D: .
J: TRBJ1-6
CDR3: CASSLEGGSPGSPLHF
DNA: TGCGCCAGCAGCTTGGAAGGAGGGTCTCCGGGTTCACCCCTCCACTTT

size: .
V: TRBV28
D: .
J: TRBJ2-5
CDR3: CASRQVTGSRETQYF
DNA: TGTGCCAGCAGGCAGGTGACAGGTTCAAGAGAGACCCAGTACTTC

size: .
V: TRBV19
D: .
J: TRBJ2-4
CDR3: CASSIVGVPIQYF
DNA: TGTGCCAGTAGTATAGTAGGGGTGCCCATTCAGTACTTC

size: once
V: TRBV7-9
D: TRBD1
J: TRBJ2-5
CDR3: CASSRGQASETQYF
DNA: TGTGCCAGCAGCCGGGGACAGGCCTCAGAGACCCAGTACTTC

size: once
V: TRBV5-1
D: TRBD1
J: TRBJ1-4
CDR3: CASSFGTGDEKLFF
DNA: TGCGCCAGCAGCTTCGGGACAGGGGATGAAAAACTGTTTTTT

size: .
V: TRBV30
D: .
J: TRBJ1-2
CDR3: CAWSWRGIGGYTF
DNA: TGTGCCTGGAGTTGGAGGGGAATTGGCGGCTACACCTTC

size: .
V: TRBV28
D: TRBD2
J: TRBJ2-2
CDR3: CASSLWGTSGTSNTGELFF
DNA: TGTGCCAGCAGTTTATGGGGGACTAGCGGTACCTCGAACACCGGGGAGCTGTTTTTT